Below are 3 T cell receptor beta chains sequenced from a single sample in a study of blood T cells in healthy people across ages. A sample-barcoded 5' primer and a J-beta primer mix were used in a second PCR of roughly 7 to 11 cycles. TCRdb called the 5' RACE reads again in MiXCR, with one record for every CDR3 protein. This sample has 800,000 to 1,000,000 distinct CDR3 sequences, with about 48% found just once. The sequenced material came from blood. The receptors come from a man under 40 in good health.

This clonotype has just a few counts. This rearrangement joins TRBV20-1 to TRBJ2-7; D may be TRBD2 (6 bases). The CDR3 length is 12 residues. Germline V gene sequence: CDR1 DFQATT, CDR2 SNEGSKA (reference sequence). V shed 7 bases and J shed 0 bases, with 10 bases lying between them. CDR3 coding DNA: TGCAGTGGCCGGGGGTCCTCCTACGAGCAGTACTTC. Translated: CSGRGSSYEQYF.

The gene calls are TRBV21-1 and TRBJ2-7. TRBV21-1 has pseudogene status. This CDR3 has 15 residues. The CDR3 bases are TGTGCCAGCAGCAAAGTGCCAGCCTTCACCTACGAGCAGTACTTC. This codes for CASSKVPAFTYEQYF.

In its sample, this clonotype was seen a few times. V is TRBV27 and J is TRBJ2-3; D is uncertain. This CDR3 is built from 15 residues. The germline V and J ends were trimmed by 3 bases and 1 base, with 11 bases remaining between them. Germline loops: CDR1 MNHEY, CDR2 SMNVEV (reference sequence). The CDR3 protein is CASSFSPGGTDTQYF. CDR3 DNA: TGTGCCAGCAGTTTCTCTCCTGGGGGCACAGATACGCAGTATTTT.